This T cell receptor (beta chain) originates from a study of identical twins. Concerning this clonotype itself: Its antigen remains unknown. Its ends do not fully match the called genes, so a read error is possible.

Regarding the study as a whole: Beta out-of-frame sequences showed weaker excess sharing between twins. Whereas memory repertoires showed no such difference, abundant cord blood beta clonotypes carried fewer insertions.

This CDR3 is built from 14 residues. CDR1 and CDR2 from the germline V gene are SSHAT and FNYEAQ (reference sequence). TCRdb recomputed calls from the 5' RACE reads with MiXCR, one row per CDR3 protein. This sample has around 240,000 distinct CDR3 sequences; under 12% occur once, and the top ten carry approximately 11%. This receptor was obtained from a man aged 45-60 years in good health. The V and J genes are TRBV7-7 and TRBJ2-5; TRBD2 agrees at 8 bases. The sample taken for sequencing was memory T cells sorted from blood. CDR3 coding DNA: TGTGCTAGCAGCTTTAGCGGGGCCGTAGAGACCCAGTACTTC. Protein: CASSFSGAVETQYF.